Detailed here is one TCR beta chain. Which antigen it targets is not known. Base qualities are not recorded, but no much larger clone differs from it by a single base. The source of the sample is a study of blood T cell repertoires in COVID-19 (dated by TCRdb to about 2020). With respect to the entire study: Samples covering the acute and convalescent phases of COVID-19 were provided by collaborators in the United States, Italy and Spain. The samples were drawn from two sources: the first 160 participants of the ongoing ImmuneRACE study, and 1,254 subjects contributed by 6 global collaborators. Deeply sampled blood TCRbeta repertoires from subjects exposed to, actively infected with, or recovered from COVID-19 were included in the dataset. Where available, HLA class I and class II types were obtained from metadata supplied by the sample provider rather than from assay-based typing. The repertoires were made available in a free public database intended to serve as a resource for research on the immune response to SARS-CoV-2. The sample metadata nearly always contained a de-identified subject ID, COVID-19 status, age in years and sex. The prospective study material was composed of cDNA or gDNA derived from T cells, B-cell-depleted T cells, or PBMCs. The investigation overall reported the following: How much clinical and demographic metadata was included differed by source and by participant, and the metadata was provided uncurated.

Relative to germline, V is missing 6 bases and J is missing 0 bases, with 10 bases of the junction outside any gene match. Spanning cysteine to phenylalanine, the CDR3 consists of 16 amino acids. Only the CDR3 DNA is retained, 48 bases long and in frame from the first base. The germline V gene encodes CDR1 ENHRY and CDR2 SYGVKD. TCRbeta CDR3 regions were amplified from genomic DNA by means of the immunoSEQ Assay, a bias-controlled multiplex PCR. Turning to the authors' computational methods: Within the assay, amplification of reference gene primers was used to estimate how many nucleated cells each sample contained. Sequence reads were collapsed and filtered to measure the absolute abundance of every unique TCRbeta CDR3 rearrangement. For each sample, productive Simpson clonality was calculated as the square root of Simpson's diversity index across productive rearrangements. TCRdb retrieved this table from immuneACCESS and kept in-frame rearrangements only. Not all clones are present; in checked studies, unresolved V genes account for under half, and no reason is known for the remainder. V and J calls and clone size come straight from that table; D and trimming were deduced from the DNA. This sample comprises over 100,000 clones, about 89% of them detected only once. Together, the top ten hold more than 4.5% of the sample.

Collaborating institutions collected whole blood in K2EDTA tubes following their own protocols. For TCRbeta analysis, collaborators shipped samples as frozen whole blood, isolated PBMCs, or DNA extracted from either of those sample types. The TCR was taken from a human donor in a cohort sampled during active COVID-19. The chain employs TRBV10-3 and TRBJ2-7; 8 junctional bases match TRBD1. The specimen was peripheral blood. Here the CDR3 is given as CAIRERTGTDSYEQYF. The bases are TGTGCCATCAGGGAAAGGACAGGGACGGACTCCTACGAGCAGTACTTC.